This T cell receptor beta chain was identified in a study of T cells in Graves' hyperthyroidism and ophthalmopathy. This clonotype was found many times. Amplification yielded TCR beta CDR3 regions, with RNA transcripts as the source. Initially, a first-round RT-PCR of the TCR CDR3 employed the HTBI primer set. A single record per CDR3 protein comes from TCRdb applying MiXCR to the multiplex PCR reads. The data contain 300,000 to 450,000 distinct CDR3 sequences, roughly 14% of them singletons. This CDR3 contains 14 residues. Germline values: CDR1 MNHNS, CDR2 SASEGT. Trimming shortened V by 6 bases and J by 3 bases, and 14 bases separated the two germline ends.

Sequenced sample: blood. This TCR came from a young woman with Graves' ophthalmopathy. This chain uses TRBV6-1 with TRBJ1-2; D is possibly TRBD1 (6 bases). CDR3 coding DNA: TGTGCCAGCAGATCGGACAGCAACTACTATGGCTACACCTTC. Amino acids: CASRSDSNYYGYTF.